The 4 T cell receptor beta chains presented below share a single source sample, sequenced in a study of patients and donors after allogeneic stem cell transplantation. TCRdb re-called the RT-PCR reads through MiXCR, storing one row per CDR3 protein. The sample includes about 410,000 distinct CDR3 sequences, around 16% seen only once; the top ten take less than 8.5%. Sequencing used blood, either unsorted or a sorted T cell fraction (not recorded which). The receptors here all came from a human donor who was either an allogeneic HSCT recipient or a stem cell or donor lymphocyte infusion donor (not recorded which). It is not recorded whose cells these are; they may come from a transplant donor.

The J gene is TRBJ2-7, the V gene TRBV5-1; possibly TRBD1 for D (5 bases). The V end lost 4 bases, the J end lost 1 base, and 9 bases lay between the germline ends. The germline gives CDR1 SGHRS, CDR2 YFSETQ. There are 13 residues in the CDR3. The CDR3 nucleotides are TGCGCCAGCAGCCGGAAGGGGTCCTACGAGCAGTACTTC. Its translation: CASSRKGSYEQYF.

This clonotype showed up just a few times. This chain links TRBV24-1 with TRBJ2-2; TRBD1 aligns across 8 bases. The CDR3 runs 18 residues. Per the germline V gene, CDR1 is KGHDR and CDR2 is SFDVKD. The J segment lost 0 bases and the V segment lost 4 bases, leaving 9 bases of the junction unmatched. CDR3 protein: CATSDPWTGPSNTGELFF. CDR3 in DNA: TGTGCCACCAGTGACCCCTGGACAGGGCCTTCGAACACCGGGGAGCTGTTTTTT.

V gene TRBV5-1 combines with J gene TRBJ2-5; 9 bases are shared with TRBD2. V lost 0 bases, J lost 2 bases, and 5 bases stayed unmatched. Germline V gene sequence: CDR1 SGHRS, CDR2 YFSETQ. This CDR3 comprises 16 residues. CDR3 coding DNA: TGCGCCAGCAGCTTGGAACCTAGCGGGGCGCAAGAGACCCAGTACTTC. Amino acids: CASSLEPSGAQETQYF.

The chain joins TRBV2 to TRBJ1-5; a possible D gene is TRBD1 (5 bases). The CDR3 covers 13 residues. Germline CDR1 SNHLY, CDR2 FYNNEI. The germline V and J ends were trimmed by 4 bases and 7 bases, with 11 bases remaining between them. CDR3 coding DNA: TGTGCCAGCAGTGGACAGTTTCCCCAGCCCCAGCATTTT. Encoded protein: CASSGQFPQPQHF.